One and the same sample provided the 17 T cell receptor beta chains below, sequenced in a study of cytomegalovirus exposure and HLA in healthy donors. 13 Jbeta primers and 60 Vbeta primers were used for the PCR. Libraries were prepared by immunoSEQ multiplex PCR; TCRdb keeps only in-frame clonotypes and omits some of them. Among roughly 120,000 clones listed, 73% were seen once. Specimen: PBMCs. Receptor source: a man aged 55 to 69 in good health and CMV-seropositive.

The chain carries TRBV15 and TRBJ1-4; TRBD1 might be the D (6 bases). The CDR3 sequence is 15 residues long. Between the trimmed V and J ends, which lost 0 bases and 5 bases, there was a span of 10 bases. Germline loops: CDR1 LNHNV, CDR2 YYDKDF (reference sequence). The CDR3 region is CATSRDLGQNEKLFF. The CDR3 nucleotides are TGTGCCACCAGCAGAGATCTAGGACAGAATGAAAAACTGTTTTTT.

Comments on this clone: One junction end disagrees with the germline gene, perhaps due to a read error. This chain uses TRBV6-5 with TRBJ1-3; possible D gene TRBD1, 5 bases. The CDR3 totals 10 residues. Germline CDR1 reads MNHEY; CDR2 reads SVGAGI. CDR3 coding DNA: TGTGCCAGCAGTGAAGGGACTTTAATATTT. Its protein product is CASSEGTLIF.

This rearrangement joins TRBV5-4 to TRBJ2-7, with a weak D call TRBD2 (6 bases). The CDR3 totals 17 residues. The ends were cut back, 3 bases at V and 0 bases at J, with 19 bases in the middle. Germline-derived CDR1 and CDR2 are SGHNT and YYREEE (reference sequence). CDR3 sequence (DNA): TGTGCCAGCAGCTCACGCCTCGGGACTGAACGCTCCTACGAGCAGTACTTC. It yields the protein CASSSRLGTERSYEQYF.

This sequence joins TRBV19 and TRBJ2-4; TRBD1 matches at 9 bases. The CDR3 has 13 residues. V trimming: 7 bases; J trimming: 6 bases; junction bases outside the gene matches: 4. From germline, CDR1 is LNHDA and CDR2 SQIVND (reference sequence). The CDR3 nucleotides read TGTGCCAGTAAAACGGACAGGGGAAACATTCAGTACTTC. Its translation is CASKTDRGNIQYF.

The V call is TRBV30, the J call TRBJ2-3; D is ambiguous. The ends were cut back, 2 bases at V and 10 bases at J, with 13 bases in the middle. CDR3 size: 12 residues. Germline CDR1 is GTSNPN and CDR2 is SVGIG (reference sequence). The CDR3 DNA reads as TGTGCCTGGAGTCGTCGAACCCACTCGCAGTATTTT. This encodes CAWSRRTHSQYF.

The V and J genes are TRBV5-1 and TRBJ1-4; a possible D gene is TRBD1 (6 bases). This CDR3 is built from 13 residues. The V end was cut by 4 bases, the J end by 8 bases, with 12 bases between. CDR1 is SGHRS, CDR2 YFSETQ, per germline. This chain's CDR3 is CASSRQRGEKLFF. The CDR3 DNA is TGCGCCAGCAGCCGGCAGAGGGGGGAAAAACTGTTTTTT.

This clone has only one observation. The chain joins TRBV27 to TRBJ1-1; 7 bases align to TRBD1. The CDR3 is made up of 18 amino acids. Germline lookup yields CDR1 MNHEY and CDR2 SMNVEV (reference sequence). The V segment lost 1 base and the J segment 1 base; nucleotides outside the gene matches: 12. Written as DNA, the CDR3 is TGTGCCAGCAGTTTATTTCGCCCCGTCCGACAGGGGAACACTGAAGCTTTCTTT. Its protein product is CASSLFRPVRQGNTEAFF.

The rearrangement uses TRBV2 and TRBJ1-2; D gene unclear. The V gene's germline CDR1 is SNHLY and CDR2 FYNNEI. CDR3 length: 13 amino acids. Trimming pared 3 bases from V and 7 bases from J, leaving 12 bases between. CDR3 sequence: CASSDGQRGGYTF. CDR3 in DNA: TGTGCCAGCAGTGATGGTCAACGCGGTGGCTACACCTTC.

CDR3 DNA: TGTGCCAGCAGCTTAGCCGGGACATACTATAGCAATCAGCCCCAGCATTTT. Protein sequence: CASSLAGTYYSNQPQHF. The J gene is TRBJ1-5, the V gene TRBV11-2; perhaps TRBD1 as D (6 bases). Germline CDR1 reads SGHAT; CDR2 reads FQNNGV. The CDR3 is 17 amino acids. The V end was cut by 1 base, the J end by 0 bases, with 13 bases between.

The CDR3 spells CARKDRSLGNEKLFF. In DNA, the CDR3 is TGTGCCCGCAAGGACAGGTCGTTGGGTAATGAAAAACTGTTTTTT. The chain uses TRBV30 and TRBJ1-4, with 7 bases aligning to TRBD1. Germline V gene data show CDR1 as GTSNPN and CDR2 as SVGIG (reference sequence). This CDR3 is built from 15 residues. Germline trimming cut 8 bases from V and 4 bases from J; bases unmatched to any gene: 13.

The chain recombines TRBV7-6 with TRBJ2-5; a possible D gene is TRBD2 (5 bases). Germline CDR1 SGHVS, CDR2 FNYEAQ. CDR3 length equals 15 residues. V lost 8 bases to trimming and J lost 0 bases, with 16 bases between them. This CDR3 reads CASRLFWGDQETQYF. The CDR3 DNA reads as TGTGCCAGCCGTCTCTTTTGGGGAGACCAAGAGACCCAGTACTTC.

The rearrangement links TRBV5-1 to TRBJ2-7, with 8 bases identical to TRBD1. This CDR3 region has 14 residues. Germline values: CDR1 SGHRS, CDR2 YFSETQ. Trimming removed 6 bases from V and 2 bases from J; junction bases left unmatched: 7. The CDR3 region is CASTPQTGAYEQYF. CDR3 in DNA: TGCGCCAGCACCCCCCAGACAGGGGCCTACGAGCAGTACTTC.

This clone appeared a few times. The V call is TRBV5-6, the J call TRBJ2-5, with 9 bases that match TRBD1. Germline V CDR1 and CDR2: SGHDT, YYEEEE. Trimming at V came to 4 bases and at J to 7 bases, leaving 8 bases not matched to a gene. The CDR3 is 14 residues long. The CDR3 nucleotides are TGTGCCAGCAGCACGGGGACAGGGACGGGGACCCAGTACTTC. Its translation: CASSTGTGTGTQYF. The entire variable domain, with the rest obtained from reference TRBV5-6 and TRBJ2-5, is as follows: DAGVTQSPTHLIKTRGQQVTLRCSPKSGHDTVSWYQQALGQGPQFIFQYYEEEERQRGNFPDRFSGHQFPNYSSELNVNALLLGDSALYLCASSTGTGTGTQYFGPGTRLLVL.

This clone was recorded once. The J gene is TRBJ2-7, the V gene TRBV7-9; tentative D call: TRBD1 (5 bases). Trimming pared 1 base from V and 2 bases from J, leaving 6 bases between. CDR3 length: 13 amino acids. Germline loops: CDR1 SEHNR, CDR2 FQNEAQ (reference sequence). CDR3 region: CASSLGQPYEQYF. In nucleotides, the CDR3 is TGTGCCAGCAGCTTAGGACAGCCCTACGAGCAGTACTTC.

The genes are TRBV10-1 and TRBJ2-7; D not resolved. With 0 bases removed from V and 5 bases from J, the gap between germline ends came to 14 bases. The CDR3 extends over 15 amino acids. The germline gives CDR1 WNHNN, CDR2 SYGVQD (reference sequence). The CDR3, as DNA: TGCGCCAGCAGTGAGTCCGGTCGTGGTCGGGACGAGCAGTACTTC. It translates to CASSESGRGRDEQYF.

This chain uses TRBV28 with TRBJ2-5, with TRBD1 as a possible D gene (6 bases). V was shortened by 8 bases and J by 4 bases, with 14 bases between the two germline ends. The V gene's germline CDR1 is MDHEN and CDR2 SYDVKM. The CDR3 extends over 13 amino acids. CDR3 sequence: CASHEGRGETQYF. CDR3 bases: TGTGCCAGCCACGAAGGCAGGGGAGAGACCCAGTACTTC.

V usage is TRBV19 and J usage is TRBJ2-7; 9 nucleotides agree with TRBD1. Germline V gives CDR1 LNHDA, CDR2 SQIVND (reference sequence). J lost 5 bases, V lost 8 bases, and 7 bases had no gene match. The CDR3 consists of 13 residues. CDR3 sequence reads: CASSQGAVDEQYF. The CDR3 DNA follows: TGTGCCAGTTCACAGGGGGCAGTCGACGAGCAGTACTTC. The full variable domain, its missing parts supplied by reference TRBV19 and TRBJ2-7, is DGGITQSPKYLFRKEGQNVTLSCEQNLNHDAMYWYRQDPGQGLRLIYYSQIVNDFQKGDIAEGYSVSREKKESFPLTVTSAQKNPTAFYLCASSQGAVDEQYFGPGTRLTVT.